The 27 T cell receptor beta chains given below trace back to one sample, sequenced in a study of blood T cell repertoires in COVID-19. Profiling relied on immunoSEQ multiplex PCR, and the TCRdb table lists in-frame clones only, not all of them. The sample lists 170,000 or so clones; 87% were seen once. Sequencing was performed on peripheral blood. The receptors stem from a woman aged 18-29 years who had recovered from COVID-19.

The chain recombines TRBV7-2 with TRBJ2-1; tentative D call: TRBD2 (6 bases). V was shortened by 1 base and J by 3 bases, with 10 bases between the two germline ends. In germline, CDR1 is SGHTA, CDR2 FQGNSA. CDR3 length: 15 residues. Here the CDR3 reads CASSLGGTFYNEQFF. The CDR3 DNA reads as TGTGCCAGCAGCTTAGGTGGGACTTTCTACAATGAGCAGTTCTTC.

The rearrangement joins TRBV4-1 to TRBJ2-1, with D possibly matching TRBD2 (6 bases). CDR1 is MGHRA and CDR2 is YSYEKL in the germline V gene. The length of the CDR3 is 16 residues. V dropped 1 base and J dropped 4 bases, with 14 bases sitting between them. The CDR3 region is CASSQVGSGRYNEQFF. The CDR3 DNA follows: TGCGCCAGCAGCCAAGTTGGTAGCGGAAGATACAATGAGCAGTTCTTC.

The V and J genes are TRBV12-3 or TRBV12-4 and TRBJ1-2; tentative D call: TRBD1 (5 bases). V lost 5 bases to trimming and J lost 5 bases, with 9 bases between them. This CDR3 has 12 residues. CDR3 DNA sequence: TGTGCCAGCAGTAGGGGACTGTATGGCTACACCTTC. This gives the protein CASSRGLYGYTF.

The V call is TRBV3-1 (or the pseudogene TRBV3-2), the J call TRBJ1-3, with D unresolved. This CDR3 is built from 17 residues. Trimming took 4 bases from V and 0 from J, leaving 16 bases between them. The germline V gene encodes CDR1 LGHDT and CDR2 YNNKEL (reference sequence). CDR3 DNA: TGTGCCAGCAGCCCTGGAGGGCAGCGCTACTCTGGAAACACCATATATTTT. It translates to CASSPGGQRYSGNTIYF.

The chain carries TRBV24-1 and TRBJ2-1, with D possibly matching TRBD2 (5 bases). Germline lookup yields CDR1 KGHDR and CDR2 SFDVKD. Trimming removed 6 bases at V and 4 bases at J, with 6 bases between. The CDR3 has 12 amino acids. CDR3 residues: CATSRGYNEQFF. The CDR3 nucleotides are TGTGCCACCAGTCGAGGGTACAATGAGCAGTTCTTC.

The gene calls are TRBV19 and TRBJ1-2; D might be TRBD1 (6 bases). Germline V gene data show CDR1 as LNHDA and CDR2 as SQIVND (reference sequence). The CDR3 sequence is 12 residues long. The ends were cut back, 5 bases at V and 5 bases at J, with 9 bases in the middle. The CDR3, as DNA: TGTGCCAGTAGTCAAGGACAGTATGGCTACACCTTC. Translation: CASSQGQYGYTF.

The V and J genes are TRBV5-1 and TRBJ2-2; a weak D match, TRBD1 (6 bases). Germline V lookup: CDR1 SGHRS, CDR2 YFSETQ. V shed 5 bases and J shed 1 base, with 12 bases lying between them. CDR3 length equals 15 residues. In DNA form, the CDR3 reads TGCGCCAGCAGACCCGGGACACTGAACACCGGGGAGCTGTTTTTT. The encoded protein is CASRPGTLNTGELFF.

This clone was counted a single time. CDR3 amino acids: CASSQDINVYNEQFF. The CDR3 coding sequence is TGCGCCAGCAGCCAGGACATTAACGTTTACAATGAGCAGTTCTTC. The chain uses TRBV5-1 and TRBJ2-1; a weak D match, TRBD1 (5 bases). Germline-derived CDR1 and CDR2 are SGHRS and YFSETQ. The CDR3 contains 15 residues. The ends were cut back, 4 bases at V and 4 bases at J, with 15 bases in the middle.

The chain recombines TRBV27 with TRBJ1-1, with D perhaps matching TRBD1 (6 bases). V lost 3 bases to trimming and J lost 5 bases, with 7 bases between them. Germline CDR1 MNHEY, CDR2 SMNVEV (reference sequence). The CDR3 consists of 12 residues. The CDR3 DNA reads as TGTGCCAGCAGTTTTCAGGGGACTGAAGCTTTCTTT. As protein: CASSFQGTEAFF.

This chain joins TRBV7-9 and TRBJ2-1; 13 bases match TRBD2. From germline, CDR1 is SEHNR and CDR2 FQNEAQ (reference sequence). V trimming: 4 bases; J trimming: 4 bases; junction bases outside the gene matches: 13. The length of the CDR3 is 19 residues. The CDR3 DNA reads TGTGCCAGCAGCTGGACTAGCGGGGGAGCGACAAACCATTACAATGAGCAGTTCTTC. Amino acids: CASSWTSGGATNHYNEQFF. Full variable domain (remainder filled in from reference TRBV7-9 and TRBJ2-1): DTGVSQNPRHKITKRGQNVTFRCDPISEHNRLYWYRQTLGQGPEFLTYFQNEAQLEKSRLLSDRFSAERPKGSFSTLEIQRTEQGDSAMYLCASSWTSGGATNHYNEQFFGPGTRLTVL.

The table lists this clone with a count of one. The genes are TRBV6-2 or TRBV6-3 and TRBJ2-7, with D unclear. The CDR3 runs 16 residues. Germline lookup yields CDR1 MNHEY and CDR2 SVGEGT. Trimming took off 0 bases at V and 2 bases at J, with 14 bases between the two ends. The DNA of the CDR3 is TGTGCCAGCAGTTACTCACGATACGAACTTCCCTACGAGCAGTACTTC. Translating it yields CASSYSRYELPYEQYF.

The chain uses TRBV9 and TRBJ2-1; D perhaps matches TRBD2 (6 bases). The CDR3 extends over 17 amino acids. Between the trimmed V and J ends, which lost 0 bases and 0 bases, there was a span of 13 bases. The germline gives CDR1 SGDLS, CDR2 YYNGEE. CDR3 nucleotide sequence: TGTGCCAGCAGCGTAGGCGGGGCGGCGAGCTCCTACAATGAGCAGTTCTTC. Its translation is CASSVGGAASSYNEQFF.

This clone was seen just once. The rearrangement uses TRBV29-1 and TRBJ2-1, with D unresolved. Trimming took off 0 bases at V and 3 bases at J, with 6 bases between the two ends. The CDR3 runs 13 residues. Per the germline V gene, CDR1 is SQVTM and CDR2 is ANQGSEA. CDR3 sequence (DNA): TGCAGCGTTGAAGATGCGAACTACAATGAGCAGTTCTTC. Its protein is CSVEDANYNEQFF.

The rearrangement uses TRBV6-5 and TRBJ2-2, with D possibly being TRBD1 (5 bases). V lost 2 bases, J lost 6 bases, and 13 bases lay in between. The germline CDR1 and CDR2 sequences are MNHEY and SVGAGI. This CDR3 is built from 15 residues. This CDR3 reads CASSYGAQGAGELFF. CDR3 in DNA: TGTGCCAGCAGTTACGGGGCGCAGGGTGCCGGGGAGCTGTTTTTT.

The chain carries TRBV6-2 or TRBV6-3 and TRBJ2-1; D possibly corresponds to TRBD2 (6 bases). Trimming left V 6 bases short and J 5 bases short, with 20 bases between. This CDR3 spans 16 amino acids. The germline V gene has CDR1 MNHEY and CDR2 SVGEGT. DNA of the CDR3: TGTGCCAGCAGCCACCAACTAGCCAACTTCAACAATGAGCAGTTCTTC. Its protein product is CASSHQLANFNNEQFF.

The V and J genes are TRBV6-5 and TRBJ1-6; 7 bases fit TRBD1. In germline, CDR1 is MNHEY, CDR2 SVGAGI. Unmatched junction bases numbered 4, after V lost 4 bases and J lost 4 bases. The CDR3 extends over 15 amino acids. DNA of the CDR3: TGTGCCAGCAGTTCAGGACAGGAGTATAATTCACCCCTCCACTTT. As protein: CASSSGQEYNSPLHF.

This clone was seen at least ten times. The chain uses TRBV2 and TRBJ1-2; the D is unclear. The V gene's germline CDR1 is SNHLY and CDR2 FYNNEI. Trimming shortened V by 0 bases and J by 2 bases, and 7 bases separated the two germline ends. The CDR3 is 14 amino acids. The CDR3 nucleotides are TGTGCCAGCAGTGAAGCGTCGGGGAACTATGGCTACACCTTC. Translated: CASSEASGNYGYTF. The complete variable domain, with remaining parts taken from reference TRBV2 and TRBJ1-2, reads EPEVTQTPSHQVTQMGQEVILRCVPISNHLYFYWYRQILGQKVEFLVSFYNNEISEKSEIFDDQFSVERPDGSNFTLKIRSTKLEDSAMYFCASSEASGNYGYTFGSGTRLTVV.

The rearrangement links TRBV19 to TRBJ1-5; a possible D gene is TRBD1 (5 bases). Germline V gene lookup returns CDR1 LNHDA and CDR2 SQIVND (reference sequence). The CDR3 has 16 residues. V lost 6 bases, J lost 9 bases, and 24 bases lay in between. The CDR3 here is CASSLGGTGGYLPQHF. The CDR3 DNA reads TGTGCCAGTAGCCTCGGGGGAACAGGAGGGTATTTGCCCCAGCATTTT.

V usage is TRBV13 and J usage is TRBJ1-1; weak D call: TRBD1 (6 bases). Germline V gives CDR1 PRHDT, CDR2 FYEKMQ (reference sequence). This CDR3 is built from 15 residues. V was shortened by 5 bases and J by 0 bases, with 13 bases between the two germline ends. The CDR3 sequence is CASSLRTAMNTEAFF. The DNA of the CDR3 is TGTGCCAGCAGCCTGCGGACAGCAATGAACACTGAAGCTTTCTTT.

This clone was counted a single time. The rearrangement joins TRBV5-8 to TRBJ1-1, with D possibly TRBD1 on 5 matching bases. Germline CDR1 and CDR2: SGHTS and YDEGEE. V was shortened by 2 bases and J by 12 bases, with 17 bases between the two germline ends. The CDR3 loop spans 13 amino acids. CDR3 residues: CASSLRGLGGTFF. CDR3 nucleotides: TGTGCCAGCAGCTTACGGGGCTTAGGAGGGACTTTCTTT.

The rearrangement links TRBV19 to TRBJ2-3; D may be TRBD2 (6 bases). Germline assignment: CDR1 LNHDA and CDR2 SQIVND (reference sequence). V lost 6 bases and J lost 5, with 18 bases in between. The CDR3 runs to 15 residues. This chain's CDR3 is CASRWAGRAGDTQYF. The CDR3 DNA follows: TGTGCCAGTAGATGGGCGGGAAGAGCCGGAGATACGCAGTATTTT.

V usage is TRBV7-2 and J usage is TRBJ2-7, with D uncertain. From germline, CDR1 is SGHTA and CDR2 FQGNSA. Trimming removed 0 bases from V and 4 bases from J, with 7 bases in between. This CDR3 has 13 amino acids. The CDR3 spells CASSLASVYEQYF. For the CDR3, the DNA is TGTGCCAGCAGCTTAGCATCCGTGTACGAGCAGTACTTC.

The chain recombines TRBV5-5 with TRBJ1-1; D is ambiguous. Between the trimmed V and J ends, which lost 0 bases and 3 bases, there was a span of 12 bases. This CDR3 comprises 15 residues. Germline CDR1 SGHKS, CDR2 YYEKEE (reference sequence). The CDR3 loop is CASSLEVAIHTEAFF. In nucleotides, the CDR3 is TGTGCCAGCAGCTTGGAAGTGGCAATTCACACTGAAGCTTTCTTT.

The chain employs TRBV7-2 and TRBJ2-3; TRBD2 might be the D (7 bases). The ends were cut back, 5 bases at V and 6 bases at J, with 12 bases in the middle. This CDR3 spans 13 amino acids. Germline-derived CDR1 and CDR2 are SGHTA and FQGNSA. CDR3 region: CASSVKGGDTQYF. In nucleotides, the CDR3 is TGTGCCAGCAGCGTAAAGGGGGGGGATACGCAGTATTTT.

This chain joins TRBV18 and TRBJ2-1; 7 nucleotides line up with TRBD2. The ends lost 1 base at V and 7 bases at J; junction bases unmatched: 10. CDR1 and CDR2 from the germline V gene are KGHSH and LQKENI. This CDR3 comprises 16 residues. In DNA form, the CDR3 reads TGTGCCAGCTCACCACTCCTAGCGGACCTCTGGAATGAGCAGTTCTTC. Protein product: CASSPLLADLWNEQFF.

This clone has only a few counts. This chain uses TRBV10-3 with TRBJ2-7; D is uncertain. The CDR3 extends over 11 amino acids. Trimming cost V 11 bases and J 7 bases, with 15 bases left between them. Looked up from germline, CDR1 is ENHRY and CDR2 is SYGVKD. CDR3 nucleotides: TGTGCCCTCACTATCCTCTTGGAGCAGTACGTC. Translation gives CALTILLEQYV.

This clone has just a few counts. The chain couples TRBV5-5 to TRBJ2-7; TRBD1 agrees at 7 bases. CDR1 and CDR2 (germline): SGHKS, YYEKEE (reference sequence). The CDR3 has 13 residues. V shed 0 bases and J 6 bases; nucleotides not matched to a gene: 3. The CDR3 DNA sequence: TGTGCCAGCAGCTTGGAGGGGGCCTCCGAGCAGTACGTC. This encodes CASSLEGASEQYV.